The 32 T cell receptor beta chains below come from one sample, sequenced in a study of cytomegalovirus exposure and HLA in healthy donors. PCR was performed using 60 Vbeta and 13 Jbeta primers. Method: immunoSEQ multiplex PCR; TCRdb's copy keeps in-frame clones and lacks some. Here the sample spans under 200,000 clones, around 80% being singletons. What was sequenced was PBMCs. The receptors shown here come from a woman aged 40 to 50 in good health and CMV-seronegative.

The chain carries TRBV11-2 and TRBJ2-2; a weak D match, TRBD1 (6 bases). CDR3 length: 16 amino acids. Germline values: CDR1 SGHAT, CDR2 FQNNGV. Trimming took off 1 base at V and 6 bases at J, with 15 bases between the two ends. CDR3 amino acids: CASSLVLNREPGELFF. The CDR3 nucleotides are TGTGCCAGCAGCTTAGTCCTGAACAGGGAGCCCGGGGAGCTGTTTTTT.

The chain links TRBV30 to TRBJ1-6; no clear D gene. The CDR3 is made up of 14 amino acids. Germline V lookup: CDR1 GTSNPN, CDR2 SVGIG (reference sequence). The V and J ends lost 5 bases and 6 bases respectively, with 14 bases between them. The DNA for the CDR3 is TGTGCCTGGGATCAAAGAGGAGGTAATTCACCCCTCCACTTT. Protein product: CAWDQRGGNSPLHF.

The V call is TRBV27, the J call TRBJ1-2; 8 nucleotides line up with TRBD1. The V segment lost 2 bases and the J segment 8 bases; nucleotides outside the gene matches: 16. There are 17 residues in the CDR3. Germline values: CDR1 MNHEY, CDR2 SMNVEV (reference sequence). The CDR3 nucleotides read TGTGCCAGCAGTTTAATCAGGGACCCCGACAGGGGAAAAGGCTACACCTTC. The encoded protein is CASSLIRDPDRGKGYTF.

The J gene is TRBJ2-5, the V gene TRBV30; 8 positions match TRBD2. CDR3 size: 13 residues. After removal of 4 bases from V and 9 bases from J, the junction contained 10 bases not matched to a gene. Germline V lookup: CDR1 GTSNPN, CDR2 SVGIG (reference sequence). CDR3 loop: CAWTPGGPGAQYF. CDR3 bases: TGTGCCTGGACCCCGGGGGGGCCGGGGGCCCAGTACTTC.

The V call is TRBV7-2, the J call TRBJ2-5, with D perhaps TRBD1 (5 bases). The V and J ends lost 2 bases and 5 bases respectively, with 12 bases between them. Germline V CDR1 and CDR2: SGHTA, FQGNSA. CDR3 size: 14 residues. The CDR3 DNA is TGTGCCAGCAGCTTACACAGGACCCGGGAGACCCAGTACTTC. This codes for CASSLHRTRETQYF. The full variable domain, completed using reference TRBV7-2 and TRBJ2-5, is GAGVSQSPSNKVTEKGKDVELRCDPISGHTALYWYRQSLGQGLEFLIYFQGNSAPDKSGLPSDRFSAERTGGSVSTLTIQRTQQEDSAVYLCASSLHRTRETQYFGPGTRLLVL.

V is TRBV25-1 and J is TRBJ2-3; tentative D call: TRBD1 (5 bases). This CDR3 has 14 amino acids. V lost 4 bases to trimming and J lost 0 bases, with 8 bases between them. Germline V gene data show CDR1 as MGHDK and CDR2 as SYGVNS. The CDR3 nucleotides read TGTGCCAGCAGTGTGGGGCTCAGCACAGATACGCAGTATTTT. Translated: CASSVGLSTDTQYF.

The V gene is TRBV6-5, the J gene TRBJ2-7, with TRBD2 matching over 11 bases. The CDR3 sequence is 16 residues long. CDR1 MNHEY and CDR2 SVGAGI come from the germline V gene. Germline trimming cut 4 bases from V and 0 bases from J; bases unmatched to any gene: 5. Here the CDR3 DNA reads TGTGCCAGCAGTTTACCAGGACTAGCGGGCTCCTACGAGCAGTACTTC. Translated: CASSLPGLAGSYEQYF.

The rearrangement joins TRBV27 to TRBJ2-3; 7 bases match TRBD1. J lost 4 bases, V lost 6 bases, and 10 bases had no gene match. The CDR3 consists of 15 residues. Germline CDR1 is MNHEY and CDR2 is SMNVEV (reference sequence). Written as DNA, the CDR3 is TGTGCCAGCAGAGGACAGGCAGTAGGGGCAGATACGCAGTATTTT. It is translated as CASRGQAVGADTQYF.

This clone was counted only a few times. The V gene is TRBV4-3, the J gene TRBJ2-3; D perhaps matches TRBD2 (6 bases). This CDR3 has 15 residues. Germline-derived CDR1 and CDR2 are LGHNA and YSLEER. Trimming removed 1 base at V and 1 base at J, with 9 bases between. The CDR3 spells CASSQAGAGTDTQYF. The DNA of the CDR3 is TGCGCCAGCAGCCAAGCGGGAGCTGGCACAGATACGCAGTATTTT.

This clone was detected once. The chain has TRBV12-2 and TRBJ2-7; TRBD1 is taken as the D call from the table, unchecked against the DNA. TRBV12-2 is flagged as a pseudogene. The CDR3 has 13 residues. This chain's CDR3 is CAGVTGDSSEQYF. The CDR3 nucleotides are TGTGCAGGAGTGACAGGGGATTCCTCCGAGCAGTACTTC.

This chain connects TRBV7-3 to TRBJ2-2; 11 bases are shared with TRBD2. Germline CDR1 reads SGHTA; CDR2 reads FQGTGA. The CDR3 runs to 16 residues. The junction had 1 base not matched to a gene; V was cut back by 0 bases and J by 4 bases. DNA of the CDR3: TGTGCCAGCAGCTTAACACTAGCGGGAGTCACCGGGGAGCTGTTTTTT. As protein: CASSLTLAGVTGELFF. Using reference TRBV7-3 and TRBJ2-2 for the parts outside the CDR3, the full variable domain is GAGVSQTPSNKVTEKGKYVELRCDPISGHTALYWYRQSLGQGPEFLIYFQGTGAADDSGLPNDRFFAVRPEGSVSTLKIQRTERGDSAVYLCASSLTLAGVTGELFFGEGSRLTVL.

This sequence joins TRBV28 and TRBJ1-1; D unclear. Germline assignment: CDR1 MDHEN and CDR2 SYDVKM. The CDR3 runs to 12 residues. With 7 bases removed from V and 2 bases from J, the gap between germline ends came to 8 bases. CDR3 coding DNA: TGTGCCAGCATACAAATAAACACTGAAGCTTTCTTT. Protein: CASIQINTEAFF.

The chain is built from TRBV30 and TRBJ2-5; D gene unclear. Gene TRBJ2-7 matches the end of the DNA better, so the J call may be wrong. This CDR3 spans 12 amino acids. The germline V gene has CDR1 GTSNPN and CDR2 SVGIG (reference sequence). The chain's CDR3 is CAWSPAPYEQYF. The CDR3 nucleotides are TGTGCCTGGAGCCCCGCCCCCTACGAGCAGTACTTC.

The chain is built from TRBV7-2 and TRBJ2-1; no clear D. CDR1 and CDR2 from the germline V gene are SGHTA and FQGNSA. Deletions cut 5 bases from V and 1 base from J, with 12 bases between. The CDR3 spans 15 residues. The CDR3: CASSEAAPSYNEQFF. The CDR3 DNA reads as TGTGCCAGCAGCGAAGCAGCGCCTTCCTACAATGAGCAGTTCTTC.

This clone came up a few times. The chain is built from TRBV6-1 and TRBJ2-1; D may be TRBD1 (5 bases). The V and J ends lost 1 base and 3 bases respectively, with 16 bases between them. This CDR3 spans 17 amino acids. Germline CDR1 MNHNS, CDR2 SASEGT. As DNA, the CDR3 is TGTGCCAGCAGTGAAGAGGGGCAGGTCGGCAGCTACAATGAGCAGTTCTTC. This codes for CASSEEGQVGSYNEQFF.

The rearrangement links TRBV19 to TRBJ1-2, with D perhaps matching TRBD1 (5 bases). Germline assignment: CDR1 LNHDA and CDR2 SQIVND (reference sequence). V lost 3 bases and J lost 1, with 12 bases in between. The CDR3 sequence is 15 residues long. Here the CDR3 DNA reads TGTGCCAGTAGTATTCTCGGCGGGGGTAACTATGGCTACACCTTC. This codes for CASSILGGGNYGYTF.

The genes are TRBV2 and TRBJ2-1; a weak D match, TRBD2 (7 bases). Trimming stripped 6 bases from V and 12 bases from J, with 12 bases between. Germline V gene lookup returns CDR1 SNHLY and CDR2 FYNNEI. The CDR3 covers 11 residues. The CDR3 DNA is TGTGCCAGCAGCCGGGGGGCCGTGCAGTTCTTC. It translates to CASSRGAVQFF.

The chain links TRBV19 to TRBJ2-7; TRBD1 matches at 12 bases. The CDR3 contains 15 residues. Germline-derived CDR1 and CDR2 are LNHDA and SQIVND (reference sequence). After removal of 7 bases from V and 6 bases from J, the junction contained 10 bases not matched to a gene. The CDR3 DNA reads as TGTGCCAGTAACGCGCCCGGGACAGGGGGCCGCGAGCAGTACTTC. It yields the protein CASNAPGTGGREQYF. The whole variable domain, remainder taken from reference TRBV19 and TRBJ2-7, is DGGITQSPKYLFRKEGQNVTLSCEQNLNHDAMYWYRQDPGQGLRLIYYSQIVNDFQKGDIAEGYSVSREKKESFPLTVTSAQKNPTAFYLCASNAPGTGGREQYFGPGTRLTVT.

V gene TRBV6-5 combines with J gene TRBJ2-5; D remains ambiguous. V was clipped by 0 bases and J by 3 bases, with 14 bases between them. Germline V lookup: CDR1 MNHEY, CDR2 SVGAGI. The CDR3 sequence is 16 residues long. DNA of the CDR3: TGTGCCAGCAGTTACTCTTTGAGGAGCTCGAAAGAGACCCAGTACTTC. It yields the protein CASSYSLRSSKETQYF.

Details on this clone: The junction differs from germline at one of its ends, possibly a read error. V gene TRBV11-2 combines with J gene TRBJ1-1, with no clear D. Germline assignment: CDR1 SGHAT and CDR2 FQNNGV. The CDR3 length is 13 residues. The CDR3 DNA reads TGTGCCAGCAACTTAGATCGGAACACTGAAGCTTTCTTT. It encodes CASNLDRNTEAFF.

The CDR3 DNA sequence: TGCGCCAGCAGCCAGTTCGTCGGAGACAATGAGCAGTTCTTC. Amino acid sequence: CASSQFVGDNEQFF. V gene TRBV5-1 combines with J gene TRBJ2-1; D is unresolved. Germline CDR1 SGHRS, CDR2 YFSETQ. V shed 4 bases and J shed 5 bases, with 13 bases lying between them. The CDR3 runs 14 residues.

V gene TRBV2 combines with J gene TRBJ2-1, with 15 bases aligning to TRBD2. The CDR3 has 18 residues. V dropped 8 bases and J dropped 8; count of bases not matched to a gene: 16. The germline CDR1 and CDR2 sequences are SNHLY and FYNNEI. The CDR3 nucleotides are TGTGCCAGCGGCAGACTCGGGACTAGCGGGAGGTCCGGGGATGAGCAGTTCTTC. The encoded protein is CASGRLGTSGRSGDEQFF.

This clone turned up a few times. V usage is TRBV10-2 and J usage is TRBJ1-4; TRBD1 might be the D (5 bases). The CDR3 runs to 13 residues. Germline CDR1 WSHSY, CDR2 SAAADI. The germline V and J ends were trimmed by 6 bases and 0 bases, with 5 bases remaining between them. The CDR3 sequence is CASRDTTNEKLFF. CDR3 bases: TGCGCCAGCAGGGACACAACTAATGAAAAACTGTTTTTT.

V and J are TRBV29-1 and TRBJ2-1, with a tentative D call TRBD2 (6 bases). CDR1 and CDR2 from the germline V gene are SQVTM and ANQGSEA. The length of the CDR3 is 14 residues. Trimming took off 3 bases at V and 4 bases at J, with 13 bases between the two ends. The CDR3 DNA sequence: TGCAGCGTTGATGTGGCAGGGACTTACAATGAGCAGTTCTTC. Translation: CSVDVAGTYNEQFF.

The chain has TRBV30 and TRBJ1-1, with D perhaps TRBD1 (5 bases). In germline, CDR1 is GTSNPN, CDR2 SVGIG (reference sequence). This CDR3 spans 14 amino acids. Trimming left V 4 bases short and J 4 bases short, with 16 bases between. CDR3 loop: CAWTVGQGVTEAFF. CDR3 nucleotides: TGTGCCTGGACTGTAGGCCAGGGTGTCACTGAAGCTTTCTTT.

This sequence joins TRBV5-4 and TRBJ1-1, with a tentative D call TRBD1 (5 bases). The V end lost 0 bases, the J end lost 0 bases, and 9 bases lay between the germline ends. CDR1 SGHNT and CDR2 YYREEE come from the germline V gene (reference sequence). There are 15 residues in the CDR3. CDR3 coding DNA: TGTGCCAGCAGCTTGGCGATGGGGCTGAACACTGAAGCTTTCTTT. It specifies CASSLAMGLNTEAFF.

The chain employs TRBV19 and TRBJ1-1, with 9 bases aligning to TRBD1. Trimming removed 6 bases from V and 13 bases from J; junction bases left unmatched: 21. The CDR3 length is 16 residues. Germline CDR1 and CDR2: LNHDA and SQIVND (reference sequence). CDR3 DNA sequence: TGTGCCAGTAGCCCAAGGACAGGGGCGCAGTTTGGGAACCTTTTCTTT. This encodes CASSPRTGAQFGNLFF.

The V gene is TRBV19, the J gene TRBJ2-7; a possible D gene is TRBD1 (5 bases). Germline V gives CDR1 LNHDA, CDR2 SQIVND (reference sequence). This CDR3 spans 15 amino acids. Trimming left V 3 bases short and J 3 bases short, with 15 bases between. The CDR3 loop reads CASSIGLQDLYEQYF. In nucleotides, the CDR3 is TGTGCCAGTAGTATTGGGTTACAGGACCTCTACGAGCAGTACTTC.

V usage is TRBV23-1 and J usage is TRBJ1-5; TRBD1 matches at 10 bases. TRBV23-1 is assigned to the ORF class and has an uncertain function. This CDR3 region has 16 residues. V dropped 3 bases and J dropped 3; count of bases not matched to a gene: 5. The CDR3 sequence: CASSHGTGDSNQPQHF. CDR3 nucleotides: TGCGCCAGCAGTCATGGGACAGGGGATTCCAATCAGCCCCAGCATTTT.

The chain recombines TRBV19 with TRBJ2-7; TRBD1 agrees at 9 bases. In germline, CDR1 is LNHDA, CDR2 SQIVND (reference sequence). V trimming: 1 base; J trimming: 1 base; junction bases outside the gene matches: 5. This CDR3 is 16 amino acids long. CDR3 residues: CASSIAHGTGSYEQYF. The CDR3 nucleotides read TGTGCCAGTAGTATAGCGCACGGGACAGGGTCCTACGAGCAGTACTTC.

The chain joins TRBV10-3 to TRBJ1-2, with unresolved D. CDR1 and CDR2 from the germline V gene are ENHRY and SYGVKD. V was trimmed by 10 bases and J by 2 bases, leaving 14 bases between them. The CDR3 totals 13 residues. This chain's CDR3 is CATLFGKNYGYTF. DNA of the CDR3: TGTGCCACACTTTTCGGGAAGAACTATGGCTACACCTTC.

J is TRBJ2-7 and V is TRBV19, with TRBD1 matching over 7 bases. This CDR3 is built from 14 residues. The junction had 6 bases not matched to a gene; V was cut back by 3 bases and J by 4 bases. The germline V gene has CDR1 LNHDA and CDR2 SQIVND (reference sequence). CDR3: CASSIGRGSYEQYF. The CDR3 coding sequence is TGTGCCAGTAGTATCGGCAGGGGGTCTTACGAGCAGTACTTC.